Listed below are T cell receptor beta chains from one sample, sequenced in a study of T cells expressing NK-cell markers. TCRdb re-called the 5' RACE reads and shows each CDR3 protein once, DNA omitted. Here the sample table reports under 500,000 distinct CDR3 sequences. Material: blood T cells: a sorted CD56 or NKG2C T cell subset, CD4+ or CD8+ T cells, or bulk PBMC T cells (not recorded which). The source of these receptors is a woman between 18 and 75 years old in good health. The CDR3 runs from the conserved cysteine through the conserved F or W.

CDR3: CATSRDIGGPTDTQYF
J: TRBJ2-3
V: TRBV15

CDR3: CAISEMEGQKETQYF
J: TRBJ2-5
V: TRBV10-3

CDR3: CSVELASWGDEQFF
J: TRBJ2-1
V: TRBV29-1

CDR3: CSARGSGDYNEQFF
J: TRBJ2-1
V: TRBV20-1

CDR3: CASSLGGADNSPLHF
J: TRBJ1-6
V: TRBV27

CDR3: CASSPPWTGRATDTQYF
J: TRBJ2-3
V: TRBV7-6

CDR3: CASSLKRGSQETQYF
J: TRBJ2-5
V: TRBV7-2

CDR3: CSALDSRRTDTQYF
J: TRBJ2-3
V: TRBV20-1

CDR3: CASSPEIRDRGTYGYTF
J: TRBJ1-2
V: TRBV7-8

CDR3: CATGGAGTDTQYF
J: TRBJ2-3
V: TRBV24-1

CDR3: CSVGQASGNTIYF
J: TRBJ1-3
V: TRBV29-1

CDR3: CASSLAGFTNSPLHF
J: TRBJ1-6
V: TRBV7-9

CDR3: CASSIVVTRQGERNTEAFF
J: TRBJ1-1
V: TRBV19

CDR3: CASSSGSAKETQYF
J: TRBJ2-5
V: TRBV6-2/TRBV6-3

CDR3: CATSDSEAGTGVNQPQHF
J: TRBJ1-5
V: TRBV24-1

CDR3: CASSPTSRAYEQYF
J: TRBJ2-7
V: TRBV12-3/TRBV12-4

CDR3: CATAGTGYADTQYF
J: TRBJ2-3
V: TRBV15

CDR3: CASSDGSPDTQYF
J: TRBJ2-3
V: TRBV28

CDR3: CASSSGRPTNEKLFF
J: TRBJ1-4
V: TRBV5-1

CDR3: CASSDGGLTEAFF
J: TRBJ1-1
V: TRBV6-1

CDR3: CASSSREGASYNEQFF
J: TRBJ2-1
V: TRBV11-2

CDR3: CSARKAGVSTITYEQYF
J: TRBJ2-7
V: TRBV20-1

CDR3: CSARTSSTEAFF
J: TRBJ1-1
V: TRBV29-1

CDR3: CASWGGTGRNQPQHF
J: TRBJ1-5
V: TRBV6-1

CDR3: CASTPRGGTGELFF
J: TRBJ2-2
V: TRBV7-3

CDR3: CASSLGGLAMNEQFF
J: TRBJ2-1
V: TRBV5-5